These 26 T cell receptor beta chains were all obtained from the same sample, sequenced in a study of blood T cell repertoires in COVID-19. The repertoire was sequenced with immunoSEQ multiplex PCR; TCRdb's copy has only in-frame clones and lacks some. This table holds approximately 300,000 clones, roughly 90% found once. Material for sequencing was peripheral blood. These receptors came from a man aged 18 to 35 who had recovered from COVID-19.

The J gene is TRBJ1-2, the V gene TRBV7-9; TRBD1 matches 7 bases. Germline lookup yields CDR1 SEHNR and CDR2 FQNEAQ (reference sequence). This CDR3 has 16 residues. J was trimmed by 8 bases and V by 5 bases; bases with no gene match: 17. The CDR3 DNA reads TGTGCCAGCAGCCCTCCTCAGGGGGGACATCTCTACGGCTACACCTTC. Translated: CASSPPQGGHLYGYTF.

The V call is TRBV27, the J call TRBJ1-4; perhaps TRBD1 as D (6 bases). Germline V gene sequence: CDR1 MNHEY, CDR2 SMNVEV (reference sequence). V shed 2 bases and J shed 7 bases, with 14 bases lying between them. There are 15 residues in the CDR3. Written as DNA, the CDR3 is TGTGCCAGCAGTTTACTGGCCAGGGGAGTTGAAAAACTGTTTTTT. Protein: CASSLLARGVEKLFF.

This sequence joins TRBV2 and TRBJ2-1; TRBD2 aligns across 9 bases. V lost 4 bases, J lost 6 bases, and 10 bases stayed unmatched. Germline assignment: CDR1 SNHLY and CDR2 FYNNEI. The CDR3 loop spans 16 amino acids. The CDR3, as DNA: TGTGCCAGCAGTGGACACGGGACTAGCCGTACCAATGAGCAGTTCTTC. Its protein product is CASSGHGTSRTNEQFF.

J is TRBJ2-5 and V is TRBV3-1 (or the pseudogene TRBV3-2); 15 nucleotides agree with TRBD2. V lost 1 base and J lost 4; bases outside the gene matches: 4. CDR1 and CDR2 (germline): LGHDT, YNNKEL (reference sequence). This CDR3 spans 17 amino acids. The CDR3 is CASSQGEGLAGGETQYF. CDR3 DNA sequence: TGTGCCAGCAGCCAAGGAGAGGGACTAGCGGGAGGAGAGACCCAGTACTTC.

V and J are TRBV3-1 (or the pseudogene TRBV3-2) and TRBJ2-3; TRBD1 is a possible D gene (6 bases). CDR3 length: 13 amino acids. Germline-derived CDR1 and CDR2 are LGHDT and YNNKEL (reference sequence). The V end was cut by 4 bases, the J end by 4 bases, with 9 bases between. The CDR3 reads CASSLKGADTQYF. The CDR3 DNA sequence: TGTGCCAGCAGCCTCAAGGGGGCAGATACGCAGTATTTT.

The rearrangement links TRBV9 to TRBJ2-5; 8 nucleotides line up with TRBD1. The V and J ends lost 1 base and 3 bases, in that order; junction bases with no gene match: 8. Germline V gene sequence: CDR1 SGDLS, CDR2 YYNGEE. CDR3 length equals 16 residues. CDR3 protein: CASSVSGTGGKETQYF. Here the CDR3 DNA reads TGTGCCAGCAGCGTATCGGGGACAGGTGGGAAAGAGACCCAGTACTTC.

The chain is built from TRBV7-6 and TRBJ2-5, with 9 nucleotides matching TRBD2. This CDR3 has 16 amino acids. The ends lost 8 bases at V and 5 bases at J; junction bases unmatched: 15. CDR1 SGHVS and CDR2 FNYEAQ come from the germline V gene. In DNA, the CDR3 is TGTGCCAGCGCTCCCACCATAGCGGGAGATCTGGAGACCCAGTACTTC. Protein: CASAPTIAGDLETQYF.

This chain uses TRBV11-3 with TRBJ1-1; D call uncertain. This CDR3 is 14 amino acids long. Germline loops: CDR1 SGHNT, CDR2 YENEEA. Trimming removed 1 base at V and 4 bases at J, with 10 bases between. The chain's CDR3 is CASSLGGSSTEAFF. Here the CDR3 DNA reads TGTGCCAGCAGCTTAGGAGGGAGCAGCACTGAAGCTTTCTTT.

The genes are TRBV14 and TRBJ2-1; a weak D match, TRBD2 (6 bases). Germline CDR1 SGHDN, CDR2 FVKESK. The germline V and J ends were trimmed by 1 base and 4 bases, with 20 bases remaining between them. The CDR3 spans 18 residues. The CDR3 DNA sequence: TGTGCCAGCAGCCAAGGGTTTGCGGCGACTAGAGATTACAATGAGCAGTTCTTC. It specifies CASSQGFAATRDYNEQFF.

The count of this clone is one. V and J are TRBV6-5 and TRBJ1-1; D unresolved. V was cut by 5 bases and J by 5 bases, with 9 bases left in between. The CDR3 contains 12 residues. CDR1 and CDR2 from the germline V gene are MNHEY and SVGAGI. CDR3 DNA sequence: TGTGCCAGCAGTCTCCGGGAGACTGAAGCTTTCTTT. This sequence encodes CASSLRETEAFF.

The rearrangement links TRBV27 to TRBJ2-7, with TRBD2 identical over 8 bases. Trimming at V came to 7 bases and at J to 3 bases, leaving 11 bases not matched to a gene. The CDR3 totals 15 residues. From germline, CDR1 is MNHEY and CDR2 SMNVEV (reference sequence). CDR3 DNA sequence: TGTGCCAGCAAGGGGTACGGGGGGGCCCACTACGAGCAGTACTTC. It specifies CASKGYGGAHYEQYF.

J is TRBJ1-4 and V is TRBV28, with 8 positions matching TRBD1. CDR1 is MDHEN and CDR2 is SYDVKM in the germline V gene. The CDR3 covers 15 residues. J gave up 6 bases and V 4 bases, and 7 bases lay outside the gene matches. CDR3: CASSSTGTGYEKLFF. In DNA, the CDR3 is TGTGCCAGCAGTTCAACCGGGACAGGATATGAAAAACTGTTTTTT.

This chain joins TRBV4-1 and TRBJ2-2; 8 nucleotides agree with TRBD2. Trimming at V came to 4 bases and at J to 6 bases, leaving 10 bases not matched to a gene. Germline V lookup: CDR1 MGHRA, CDR2 YSYEKL. CDR3 length: 16 amino acids. DNA for the CDR3: TGCGCCAGCAGCCCCTCGGGGGGGGTTTTAGCCGGGGAGCTGTTTTTT. Amino acids: CASSPSGGVLAGELFF.

The chain combines TRBV27 with TRBJ1-1, with D unresolved. Germline lookup yields CDR1 MNHEY and CDR2 SMNVEV (reference sequence). Trimming pared 2 bases from V and 4 bases from J, leaving 11 bases between. CDR3 length equals 14 residues. In DNA form, the CDR3 reads TGTGCCAGCAGTTTAACGGTCACGGGCACTGAAGCTTTCTTT. Translating gives CASSLTVTGTEAFF.

The chain links TRBV6-5 to TRBJ2-1; possibly TRBD2 for D (7 bases). Between the trimmed V and J ends, which lost 10 bases and 5 bases, there was a span of 21 bases. The germline CDR1 and CDR2 sequences are MNHEY and SVGAGI. This CDR3 is built from 15 residues. The CDR3 loop is CATLGGGGPNNEQFF. CDR3 DNA: TGTGCCACCTTAGGAGGGGGAGGGCCAAACAATGAGCAGTTCTTC.

J is TRBJ1-2 and V is TRBV3-1 (or the pseudogene TRBV3-2); 7 bases are a match to TRBD1. This CDR3 is built from 14 residues. The trim removed 1 base at V and 10 bases at J, leaving 9 bases unmatched. Per the germline V gene, CDR1 is LGHDT and CDR2 is YNNKEL (reference sequence). As DNA, the CDR3 is TGTGCCAGCAGCCAAGCGACAGGGACGTATCACTACACCTTC. Translating gives CASSQATGTYHYTF.

The chain combines TRBV6-5 with TRBJ1-1; D might be TRBD1 (5 bases). This CDR3 region has 14 residues. Germline assignment: CDR1 MNHEY and CDR2 SVGAGI. V was cut by 2 bases and J by 0 bases, with 7 bases left in between. CDR3 region: CASSYGAVNTEAFF. CDR3 DNA sequence: TGTGCCAGCAGTTACGGGGCGGTGAACACTGAAGCTTTCTTT.

The rearrangement joins TRBV6-6 to TRBJ2-5, with 7 bases that match TRBD1. Per germline, CDR1 MNHNY and CDR2 SVGAGI (reference sequence). The CDR3 has 13 residues. V shed 7 bases, J shed 3 bases, and the junction held 5 bases outside the gene matches. CDR3 protein: CASKEGGEETQYF. The CDR3 DNA reads TGTGCCAGCAAGGAAGGGGGCGAAGAGACCCAGTACTTC.

The CDR3 DNA follows: TGTGCCAGCTCACGGACAGGGGGTTCTAGTCAGCCCCAGCATTTT. Amino acids: CASSRTGGSSQPQHF. The gene calls are TRBV18 and TRBJ1-5, with TRBD1 identical over 10 bases. V shed 4 bases and J 6 bases; nucleotides not matched to a gene: 6. There are 15 residues in the CDR3. Looked up from germline, CDR1 is KGHSH and CDR2 is LQKENI. The variable domain in full, completed from reference TRBV18 and TRBJ1-5, reads NAGVMQNPRHLVRRRGQEARLRCSPMKGHSHVYWYRQLPEEGLKFMVYLQKENIIDESGMPKERFSAEFPKEGPSILRIQQVVRGDSAAYFCASSRTGGSSQPQHFGDGTRLSIL.

The rearrangement uses TRBV30 and TRBJ1-2; D remains unclear. Germline CDR1 GTSNPN, CDR2 SVGIG (reference sequence). The CDR3 covers 12 residues. The V end lost 1 base, the J end lost 5 bases, and 8 bases lay between the germline ends. CDR3 DNA: TGTGCCTGGAGTGGCAGCGGTTATGGCTACACCTTC. It specifies CAWSGSGYGYTF.

This clone has only one observation. The chain employs TRBV6-6 and TRBJ1-5; the D is unclear. Trimming stripped 8 bases from V and 0 bases from J, with 17 bases between. The CDR3 covers 16 residues. Germline CDR1 reads MNHNY; CDR2 reads SVGAGI (reference sequence). CDR3 residues: CASEVRPEYSNQPQHF. The CDR3 coding sequence is TGTGCCAGCGAAGTCAGGCCCGAATATAGCAATCAGCCCCAGCATTTT.

This chain links TRBV3-1 (or the pseudogene TRBV3-2) with TRBJ2-3; TRBD1 matches at 11 bases. The germline V gene has CDR1 LGHDT and CDR2 YNNKEL (reference sequence). Losses at the gene ends were 8 bases for V and 0 bases for J; bases not matched to a gene: 16. This CDR3 has 19 residues. CDR3 in amino acids: CASAGQGVAAGLSTDTQYF. In DNA, the CDR3 is TGTGCCAGCGCGGGACAGGGGGTCGCTGCGGGCCTCAGCACAGATACGCAGTATTTT.

The V call is TRBV6-6, the J call TRBJ1-5, with TRBD1 as a possible D gene (6 bases). The length of the CDR3 is 14 residues. Deletions cut 5 bases from V and 7 bases from J, with 15 bases between. CDR1 MNHNY and CDR2 SVGAGI come from the germline V gene (reference sequence). CDR3: CASSRLGGQQPQHF. Here the CDR3 DNA reads TGTGCCAGCAGTCGGTTGGGGGGGCAACAGCCCCAGCATTTT.

The gene calls are TRBV7-2 and TRBJ2-7; TRBD1 is a possible D gene (5 bases). V lost 5 bases, J lost 2 bases, and 13 bases lay in between. The V gene's germline CDR1 is SGHTA and CDR2 FQGNSA. This CDR3 is 14 amino acids long. DNA for the CDR3: TGTGCCAGCAGCCCTACAGGAACTACCTACGAGCAGTACTTC. This codes for CASSPTGTTYEQYF.

The chain is built from TRBV11-2 and TRBJ1-3, with D tentatively TRBD1 (5 bases). The CDR3 is made up of 15 amino acids. Germline V gene lookup returns CDR1 SGHAT and CDR2 FQNNGV. V was pared by 5 bases and J by 3 bases, with 14 bases between. CDR3 region: CASSGQGRGGNTIYF. CDR3 DNA: TGTGCCAGCAGCGGGCAGGGAAGGGGTGGAAACACCATATATTTT.

This clone came up once. This sample includes further DNA sequences coding for the same CDR3. This chain connects TRBV18 to TRBJ1-1, with a possible D match to TRBD1 (5 bases). The CDR3 runs 11 residues. Deletions cut 3 bases from V and 8 bases from J, with 7 bases between. Germline V gene lookup returns CDR1 KGHSH and CDR2 LQKENI. CDR3 protein: CASSPDREAFF. CDR3 nucleotides: TGTGCCAGCTCACCTGACAGAGAAGCTTTCTTT.